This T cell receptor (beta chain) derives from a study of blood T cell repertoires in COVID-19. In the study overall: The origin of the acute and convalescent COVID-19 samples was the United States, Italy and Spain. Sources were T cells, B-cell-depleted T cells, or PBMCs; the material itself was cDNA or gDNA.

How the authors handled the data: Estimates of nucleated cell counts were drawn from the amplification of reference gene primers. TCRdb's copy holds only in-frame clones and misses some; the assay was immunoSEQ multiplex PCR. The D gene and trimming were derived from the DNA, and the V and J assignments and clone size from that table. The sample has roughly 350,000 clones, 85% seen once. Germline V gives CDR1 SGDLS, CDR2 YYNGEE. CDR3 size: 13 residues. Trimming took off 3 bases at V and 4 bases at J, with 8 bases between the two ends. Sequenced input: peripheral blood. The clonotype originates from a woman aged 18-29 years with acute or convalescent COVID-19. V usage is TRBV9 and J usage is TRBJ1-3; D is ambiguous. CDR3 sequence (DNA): TGTGCCAGCAGCGAAAACACCGGAAACACCATATATTTT. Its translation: CASSENTGNTIYF. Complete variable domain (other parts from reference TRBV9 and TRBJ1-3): DSGVTQTPKHLITATGQRVTLRCSPRSGDLSVYWYQQSLDQGLQFLIQYYNGEERAKGNILERFSAQQFPDLHSELNLSSLELGDSALYFCASSENTGNTIYFGEGSWLTVV.